The 6 T cell receptor beta chains reported below all come from one sample, sequenced in a study of blood T cells in healthy people across ages. Then a second PCR, running roughly 7 to 11 cycles, was carried out with a sample-barcoded 5' primer and a J-beta primer mix. TCRdb passed the 5' RACE reads through MiXCR, listing each CDR3 protein once. The sample contains 1.5 million to 2 million distinct CDR3 sequences, approximately 28% of which appear only once. Sequencing was performed on blood. Receptors were obtained from a young woman in good health.

This clonotype showed up just a few times. The rearrangement uses TRBV19 and TRBJ2-1, with D unresolved. The CDR3 contains 10 residues. Germline CDR1 reads LNHDA; CDR2 reads SQIVND (reference sequence). V shed 11 bases and J shed 7 bases, with 9 bases lying between them. The CDR3 region is CAGNLNEQFF. The CDR3, as DNA: TGTGCCGGGAATTTAAATGAGCAGTTCTTC.

In regard to this clonotype: A much larger clonotype is one base distant, so this may be a read error. The chain couples TRBV28 to TRBJ2-4; the D gene is possibly TRBD2 (5 bases). V was trimmed by 5 bases and J by 14 bases, leaving 16 bases between them. The germline V gene encodes CDR1 MDHEN and CDR2 SYDVKM. The CDR3 totals 12 residues. The CDR3 DNA follows: TGTGCCAGCAGTCTGCCGGACGGGGTGAAGTACTTC. The encoded protein is CASSLPDGVKYF.

This clonotype was found a few times. The genes are TRBV4-2 and TRBJ2-3; D may correspond to TRBD1 or TRBD2 (5 bases each). The V and J ends lost 3 bases and 1 base respectively, with 17 bases between them. The CDR3 runs 17 residues. CDR1 and CDR2 (germline): LGHNA, YNFKEQ. CDR3 nucleotides: TGTGCCAGCAGCCAGTACCCCCTCGGGACGGGCACAGATACGCAGTATTTT. The encoded protein is CASSQYPLGTGTDTQYF.

This clonotype was recorded many times. This chain connects TRBV7-3 to TRBJ2-3, with D possibly matching TRBD1 (5 bases). Trimming left V 5 bases short and J 2 bases short, with 14 bases between. The CDR3 covers 15 residues. The germline gives CDR1 SGHTA, CDR2 FQGTGA. DNA for the CDR3: TGTGCCAGCAGCCCACACCTAGGGGTCACAGATACGCAGTATTTT. Translating it yields CASSPHLGVTDTQYF.

V usage is TRBV11-3 and J usage is TRBJ2-1, with 8 nucleotides matching TRBD2. CDR1 and CDR2 (germline): SGHNT, YENEEA. The CDR3 totals 15 residues. V lost 5 bases to trimming and J lost 7 bases; unmatched junction nucleotides: 10. The CDR3 region has the DNA TGTGCCAGCAGCCCTACCGGGACTAGGAGTAATGAGCAGTTCTTC. Protein sequence: CASSPTGTRSNEQFF. Complete variable domain (other parts from reference TRBV11-3 and TRBJ2-1): EAGVVQSPRYKIIEKKQPVAFWCNPISGHNTLYWYLQNLGQGPELLIRYENEEAVDDSQLPKDRFSAERLKGVDSTLKIQPAELGDSAVYLCASSPTGTRSNEQFFGPGTRLTVL.

Ten or more counts support this clonotype. This sequence joins TRBV6-1 and TRBJ2-6; 10 positions match TRBD2. Germline lookup yields CDR1 MNHNS and CDR2 SASEGT. V was pared by 8 bases and J by 2 bases, with 12 bases of the junction left unmatched. This CDR3 has 18 amino acids. CDR3 DNA: TGTGCCAGCGGGTCCCCGGGACTAGCGTTCGCTGGGGCCAACGTCCTGACTTTC. Translating it yields CASGSPGLAFAGANVLTF.